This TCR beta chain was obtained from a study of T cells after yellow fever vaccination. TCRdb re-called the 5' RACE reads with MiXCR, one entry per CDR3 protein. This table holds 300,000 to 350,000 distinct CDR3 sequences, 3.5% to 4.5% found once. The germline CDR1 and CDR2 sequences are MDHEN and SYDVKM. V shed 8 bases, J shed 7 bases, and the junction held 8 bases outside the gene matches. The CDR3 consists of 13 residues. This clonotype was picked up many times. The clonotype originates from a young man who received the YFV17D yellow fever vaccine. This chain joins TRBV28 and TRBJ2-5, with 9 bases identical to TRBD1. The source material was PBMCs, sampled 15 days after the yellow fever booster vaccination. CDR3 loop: CASGPTGGGTQYF. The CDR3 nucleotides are TGTGCCAGCGGCCCGACAGGGGGAGGGACCCAGTACTTC. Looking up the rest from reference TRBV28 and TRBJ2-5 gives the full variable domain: DVKVTQSSRYLVKRTGEKVFLECVQDMDHENMFWYRQDPGLGLRLIYFSYDVKMKEKGDIPEGYSVSREKKERFSLILESASTNQTSMYLCASGPTGGGTQYFGPGTRLLVL.